This T cell receptor beta chain was captured in a study of T cells after yellow fever vaccination. Study-wide points: From the bulk population, abundant clonotypes could contaminate and appear within FACS-sorted repertoires.

This CDR3 is 16 amino acids long. Losses at the gene ends were 0 bases for V and 2 bases for J; bases not matched to a gene: 5. Germline loops: CDR1 SGHDT, CDR2 YYEEEE. TCRdb fed the 5' RACE reads into MiXCR, producing one record per CDR3 protein. The sample includes tens of thousands of distinct CDR3 sequences, roughly 7.4% of them seen just once. Comments on this clonotype: Antigen specificity is unknown.

The rearrangement uses TRBV5-6 and TRBJ1-2; 9 bases match TRBD1. The starting material was CD8+ T cells sorted from PBMCs, obtained 5 to 6 days after the first yellow fever vaccination. The TCR comes from a man between 18 and 35 years old who received the YFV17D yellow fever vaccine. CDR3 DNA sequence: TGTGCCAGCAGCTTGGAGGGACAGGGTCTAAACTATGGCTACACCTTC. The encoded protein is CASSLEGQGLNYGYTF.